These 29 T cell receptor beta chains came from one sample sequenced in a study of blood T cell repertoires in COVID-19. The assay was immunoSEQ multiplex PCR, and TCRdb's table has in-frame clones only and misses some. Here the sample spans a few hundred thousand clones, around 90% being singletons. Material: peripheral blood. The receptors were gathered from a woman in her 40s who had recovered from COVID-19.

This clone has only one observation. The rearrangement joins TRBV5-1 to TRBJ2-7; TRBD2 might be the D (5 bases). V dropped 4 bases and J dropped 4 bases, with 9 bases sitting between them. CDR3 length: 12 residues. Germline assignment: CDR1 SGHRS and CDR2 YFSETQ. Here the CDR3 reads CASSAGGYEQYF. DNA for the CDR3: TGCGCCAGCAGCGCAGGCGGGTACGAGCAGTACTTC.

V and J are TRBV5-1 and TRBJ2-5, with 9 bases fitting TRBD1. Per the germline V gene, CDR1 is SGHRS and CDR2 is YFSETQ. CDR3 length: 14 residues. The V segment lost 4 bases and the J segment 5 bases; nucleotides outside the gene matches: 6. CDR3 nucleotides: TGCGCCAGCAGCGCACAGGGGGCGCGGGAGACCCAGTACTTC. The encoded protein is CASSAQGARETQYF.

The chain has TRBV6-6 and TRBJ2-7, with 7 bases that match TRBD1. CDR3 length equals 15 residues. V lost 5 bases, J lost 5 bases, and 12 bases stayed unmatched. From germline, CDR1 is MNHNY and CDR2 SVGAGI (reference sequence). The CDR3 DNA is TGTGCCAGCAGTACCCTACGACAGGGCCTAAACGAGCAGTACTTC. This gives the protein CASSTLRQGLNEQYF.

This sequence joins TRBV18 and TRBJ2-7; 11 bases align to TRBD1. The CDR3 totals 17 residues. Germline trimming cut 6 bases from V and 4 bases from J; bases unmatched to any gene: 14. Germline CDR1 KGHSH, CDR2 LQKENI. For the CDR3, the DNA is TGTGCCAGCTCCCAACAAGGCCCCGGACAGGGGGCATACGAGCAGTACTTC. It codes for CASSQQGPGQGAYEQYF. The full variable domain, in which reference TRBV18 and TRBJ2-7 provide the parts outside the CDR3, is NAGVMQNPRHLVRRRGQEARLRCSPMKGHSHVYWYRQLPEEGLKFMVYLQKENIIDESGMPKERFSAEFPKEGPSILRIQQVVRGDSAAYFCASSQQGPGQGAYEQYFGPGTRLTVT.

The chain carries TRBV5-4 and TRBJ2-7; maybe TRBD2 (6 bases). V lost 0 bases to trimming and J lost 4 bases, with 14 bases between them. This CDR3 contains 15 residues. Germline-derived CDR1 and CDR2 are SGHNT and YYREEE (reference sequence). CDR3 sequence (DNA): TGTGCCAGCAGCTTGGAGGGTTCGGCGGGGTACGAGCAGTACTTC. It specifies CASSLEGSAGYEQYF.

DNA for the CDR3: TGTGCCAGCATCTCATCGGGAGGGAACACCGGGGAGCTGTTTTTT. This translates into CASISSGGNTGELFF. The chain joins TRBV6-5 to TRBJ2-2, with 7 bases that match TRBD2. Germline assignment: CDR1 MNHEY and CDR2 SVGAGI. Germline trimming cut 7 bases from V and 1 base from J; bases unmatched to any gene: 6. The CDR3 loop spans 15 amino acids.

CDR3 DNA sequence: TGTGCCAGCAGCCAGAAAAGCGGGAGAGCCTACGAGCAGTACTTC. This encodes CASSQKSGRAYEQYF. This chain joins TRBV14 and TRBJ2-7; TRBD2 agrees at 8 bases. V was pared by 3 bases and J by 2 bases, with 6 bases of the junction left unmatched. This CDR3 region has 15 residues. Germline lookup yields CDR1 SGHDN and CDR2 FVKESK. The entire variable domain, with the rest obtained from reference TRBV14 and TRBJ2-7, is as follows: EAGVTQFPSHSVIEKGQTVTLRCDPISGHDNLYWYRRVMGKEIKFLLHFVKESKQDESGMPNNRFLAERTGGTYSTLKVQPAELEDSGVYFCASSQKSGRAYEQYFGPGTRLTVT.

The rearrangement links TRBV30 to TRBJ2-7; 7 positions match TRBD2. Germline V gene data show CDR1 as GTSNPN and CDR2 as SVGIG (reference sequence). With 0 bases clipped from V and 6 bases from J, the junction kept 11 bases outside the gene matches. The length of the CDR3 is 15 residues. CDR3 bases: TGTGCCTGGAGTGTACGGGGACGGGCGGGAGCCGAGCAGTACTTC. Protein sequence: CAWSVRGRAGAEQYF.

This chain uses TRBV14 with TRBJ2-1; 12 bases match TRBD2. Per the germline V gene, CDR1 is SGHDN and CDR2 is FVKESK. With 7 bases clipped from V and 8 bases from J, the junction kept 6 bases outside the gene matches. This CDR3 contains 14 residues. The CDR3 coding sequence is TGTGCCAGCAACCTAGCGGGAGGGTTGGATGAGCAGTTCTTC. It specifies CASNLAGGLDEQFF.

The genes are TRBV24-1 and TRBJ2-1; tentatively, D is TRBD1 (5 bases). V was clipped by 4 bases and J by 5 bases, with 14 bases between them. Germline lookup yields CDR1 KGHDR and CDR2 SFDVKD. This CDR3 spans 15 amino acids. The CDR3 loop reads CATSDPDRTHNEQFF. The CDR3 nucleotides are TGTGCCACCAGTGACCCCGACAGAACCCACAATGAGCAGTTCTTC.

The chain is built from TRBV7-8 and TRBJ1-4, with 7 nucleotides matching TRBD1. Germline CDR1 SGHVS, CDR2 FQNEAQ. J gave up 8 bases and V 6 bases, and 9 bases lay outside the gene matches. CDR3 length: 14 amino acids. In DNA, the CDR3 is TGTGCCAGCAGGCCAGACAGGGTCGTCGAAAAACTGTTTTTT. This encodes CASRPDRVVEKLFF.

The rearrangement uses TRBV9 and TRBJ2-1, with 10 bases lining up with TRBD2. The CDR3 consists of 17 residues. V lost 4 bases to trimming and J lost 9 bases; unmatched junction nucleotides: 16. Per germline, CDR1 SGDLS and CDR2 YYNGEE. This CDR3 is CASSLRGLAGEEGEQFF. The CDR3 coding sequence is TGTGCCAGCAGCCTTAGAGGGCTAGCGGGAGAAGAAGGTGAGCAGTTCTTC.

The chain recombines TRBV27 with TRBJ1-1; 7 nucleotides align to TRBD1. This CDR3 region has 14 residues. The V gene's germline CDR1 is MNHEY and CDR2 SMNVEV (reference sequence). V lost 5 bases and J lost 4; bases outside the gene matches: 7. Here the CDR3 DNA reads TGTGCCAGCAGTCCGACAGGGTATGGCACTGAAGCTTTCTTT. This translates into CASSPTGYGTEAFF.

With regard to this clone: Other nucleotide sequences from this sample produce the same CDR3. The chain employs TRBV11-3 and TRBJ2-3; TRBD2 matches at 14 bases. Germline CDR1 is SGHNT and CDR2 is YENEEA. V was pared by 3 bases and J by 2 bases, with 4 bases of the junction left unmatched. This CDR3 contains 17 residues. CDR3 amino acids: CASSFGTSGSNTDTQYF. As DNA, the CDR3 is TGTGCCAGCAGCTTCGGGACTAGCGGGAGTAACACAGATACGCAGTATTTT.

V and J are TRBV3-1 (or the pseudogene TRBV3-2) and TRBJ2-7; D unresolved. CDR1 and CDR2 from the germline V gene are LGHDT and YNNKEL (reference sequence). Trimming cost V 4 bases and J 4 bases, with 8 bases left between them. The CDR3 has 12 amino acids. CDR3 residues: CASSRAGYEQYF. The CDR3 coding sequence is TGTGCCAGCAGCCGGGCAGGATACGAGCAGTACTTC.

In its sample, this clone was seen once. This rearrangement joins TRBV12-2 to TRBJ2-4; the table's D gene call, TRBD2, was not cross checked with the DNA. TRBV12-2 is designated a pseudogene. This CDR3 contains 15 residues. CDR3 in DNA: TGTGCAAGTCGCTTAGCGCGGGGGATGCAAAACATTCAGTACTTC. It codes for CASRLARGMQNIQYF.

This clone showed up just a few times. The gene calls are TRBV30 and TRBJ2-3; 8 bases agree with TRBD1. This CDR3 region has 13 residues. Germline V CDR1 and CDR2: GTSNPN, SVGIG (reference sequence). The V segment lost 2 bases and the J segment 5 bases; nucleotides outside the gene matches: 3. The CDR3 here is CAWSQGAIDTQYF. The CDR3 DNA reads TGTGCCTGGAGTCAGGGGGCTATAGATACGCAGTATTTT.

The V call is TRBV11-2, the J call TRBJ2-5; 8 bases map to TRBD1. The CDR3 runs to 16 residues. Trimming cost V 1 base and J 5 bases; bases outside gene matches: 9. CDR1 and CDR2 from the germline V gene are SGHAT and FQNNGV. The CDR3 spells CASSLGHRGIVETQYF. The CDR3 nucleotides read TGTGCCAGCAGCTTAGGGCACAGGGGGATTGTCGAGACCCAGTACTTC.

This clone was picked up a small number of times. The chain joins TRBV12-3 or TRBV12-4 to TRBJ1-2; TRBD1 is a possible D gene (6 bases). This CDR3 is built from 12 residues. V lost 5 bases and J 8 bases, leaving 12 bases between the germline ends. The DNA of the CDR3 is TGTGCCAGCAGTCGGACAGCTGAGGGCTACACCTTC. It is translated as CASSRTAEGYTF.

Here the CDR3 DNA reads TGCGCCAGCAGCCAAGTCCCAGAAGACTCTGGAAACACCATATATTTT. It specifies CASSQVPEDSGNTIYF. This rearrangement joins TRBV4-1 to TRBJ1-3; no clear D. The CDR3 is 16 residues long. Between the trimmed V and J ends, which lost 1 base and 0 bases, there was a span of 10 bases. Per germline, CDR1 MGHRA and CDR2 YSYEKL.

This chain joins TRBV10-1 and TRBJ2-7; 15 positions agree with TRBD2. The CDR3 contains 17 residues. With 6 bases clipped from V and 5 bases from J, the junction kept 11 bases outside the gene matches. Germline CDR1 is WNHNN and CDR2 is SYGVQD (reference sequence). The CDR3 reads CASRGVGLAGGPHEQYF. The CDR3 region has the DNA TGCGCCAGCAGGGGGGTTGGACTAGCGGGAGGGCCCCACGAGCAGTACTTC.

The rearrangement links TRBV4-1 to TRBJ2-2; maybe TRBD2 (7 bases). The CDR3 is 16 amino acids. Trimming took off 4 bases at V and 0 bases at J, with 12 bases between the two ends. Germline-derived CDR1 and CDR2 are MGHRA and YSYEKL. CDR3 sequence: CASSPGGLSNTGELFF. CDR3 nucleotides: TGCGCCAGCAGCCCGGGGGGCCTATCGAACACCGGGGAGCTGTTTTTT.

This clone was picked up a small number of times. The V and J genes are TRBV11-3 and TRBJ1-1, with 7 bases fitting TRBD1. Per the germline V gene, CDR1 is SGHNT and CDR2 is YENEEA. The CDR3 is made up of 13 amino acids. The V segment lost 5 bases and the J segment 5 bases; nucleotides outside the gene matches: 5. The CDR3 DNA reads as TGTGCCAGCAGCGTCGACAGGGTTACTGAAGCTTTCTTT. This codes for CASSVDRVTEAFF. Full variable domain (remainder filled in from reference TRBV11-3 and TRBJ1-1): EAGVVQSPRYKIIEKKQPVAFWCNPISGHNTLYWYLQNLGQGPELLIRYENEEAVDDSQLPKDRFSAERLKGVDSTLKIQPAELGDSAVYLCASSVDRVTEAFFGQGTRLTVV.

The CDR3 here is CAWSFPGTPLVTLHF. CDR3 sequence (DNA): TGTGCCTGGAGTTTCCCCGGGACTCCCTTGGTCACCCTCCACTTT. The genes are TRBV30 and TRBJ1-6; weak D call: TRBD1 (5 bases). This CDR3 is 15 amino acids long. Germline CDR1 and CDR2: GTSNPN and SVGIG (reference sequence). Trimming removed 2 bases from V and 14 bases from J, with 22 bases in between.

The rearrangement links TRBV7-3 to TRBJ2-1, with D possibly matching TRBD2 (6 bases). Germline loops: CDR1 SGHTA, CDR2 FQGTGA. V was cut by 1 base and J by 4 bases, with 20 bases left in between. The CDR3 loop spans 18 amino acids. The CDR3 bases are TGTGCCAGCAGCTTAAGTGGCGAAGCGGGCCACCCGTACAATGAGCAGTTCTTC. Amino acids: CASSLSGEAGHPYNEQFF.

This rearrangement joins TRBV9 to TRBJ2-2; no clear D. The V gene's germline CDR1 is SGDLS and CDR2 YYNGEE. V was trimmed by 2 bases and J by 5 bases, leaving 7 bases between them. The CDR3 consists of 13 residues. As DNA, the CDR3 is TGTGCCAGCAGCGTCGAGATTACCGGGGAGCTGTTTTTT. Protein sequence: CASSVEITGELFF.

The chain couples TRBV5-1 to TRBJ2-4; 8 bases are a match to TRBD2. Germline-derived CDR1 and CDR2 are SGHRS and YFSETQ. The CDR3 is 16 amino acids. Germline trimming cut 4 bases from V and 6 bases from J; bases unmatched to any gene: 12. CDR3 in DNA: TGCGCCAGCAGCCCCGTCAGCGGGAGTGGCGGAAACATTCAGTACTTC. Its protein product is CASSPVSGSGGNIQYF.

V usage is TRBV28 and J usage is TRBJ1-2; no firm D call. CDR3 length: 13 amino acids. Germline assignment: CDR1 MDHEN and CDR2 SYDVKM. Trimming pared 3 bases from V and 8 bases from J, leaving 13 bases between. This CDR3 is CASSLGGPKGYTF. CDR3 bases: TGTGCCAGCAGTTTGGGAGGGCCCAAGGGCTACACCTTC.

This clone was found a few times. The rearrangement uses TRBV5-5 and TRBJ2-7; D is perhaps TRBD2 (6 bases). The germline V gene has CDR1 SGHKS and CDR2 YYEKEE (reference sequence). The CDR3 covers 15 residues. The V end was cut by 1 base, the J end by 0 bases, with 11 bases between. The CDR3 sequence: CASSLKRGLSYEQYF. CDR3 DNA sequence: TGTGCCAGCAGCTTGAAAAGGGGACTCTCCTACGAGCAGTACTTC.